Presented here are 6 T cell receptor beta chains from one specimen sequenced in a study of early T cells in non-severe SARS-CoV-2 infection. TCRdb reprocessed the 5' RACE reads with MiXCR, giving one entry per CDR3 protein. The sample includes over 25,000 distinct CDR3 sequences, approximately 4.2% of them seen just once. The sample taken for sequencing was whole blood. The receptors stem from an adult who was a healthcare worker with PCR-confirmed SARS-CoV-2 infection or an uninfected control (not recorded which).

This clonotype has a count of ten or more. The rearrangement joins TRBV12-3 or TRBV12-4 to TRBJ1-2; tentative D call: TRBD1 (6 bases). The CDR3 length is 14 residues. With 5 bases removed from V and 2 bases from J, the gap between germline ends came to 12 bases. Written as DNA, the CDR3 is TGTGCCAGCAGTCCCTCGACAGGAAACTATGGCTACACCTTC. This codes for CASSPSTGNYGYTF.

This clonotype was seen repeatedly, ten times or more. This chain links TRBV2 with TRBJ2-7; perhaps TRBD1 as D (6 bases). CDR3 length: 12 residues. Germline V gene sequence: CDR1 SNHLY, CDR2 FYNNEI. Trimming took off 6 bases at V and 3 bases at J, with 9 bases between the two ends. CDR3: CASRGDNYEQYF. CDR3 nucleotide sequence: TGTGCCAGCAGAGGGGACAACTACGAGCAGTACTTC. Based on the CDR3 plus reference TRBV2 and TRBJ2-7, the full variable domain is EPEVTQTPSHQVTQMGQEVILRCVPISNHLYFYWYRQILGQKVEFLVSFYNNEISEKSEIFDDQFSVERPDGSNFTLKIRSTKLEDSAMYFCASRGDNYEQYFGPGTRLTVT.

The table lists this clonotype with many counts. This chain uses TRBV6-6 with TRBJ1-2, with 8 bases identical to TRBD1. The germline V gene encodes CDR1 MNHNY and CDR2 SVGAGI (reference sequence). CDR3 length: 14 residues. V dropped 7 bases and J dropped 4; count of bases not matched to a gene: 8. The CDR3 nucleotides are TGTGCCAGCAAACCGACAGGGGAGGGCTATGGCTACACCTTC. Translated, it gives CASKPTGEGYGYTF.

This clonotype was detected ten times or more. V gene TRBV28 combines with J gene TRBJ1-2, with D uncertain. V lost 0 bases, J lost 0 bases, and 5 bases lay in between. The germline gives CDR1 MDHEN, CDR2 SYDVKM. This CDR3 is 14 amino acids long. CDR3 sequence reads: CASSLWAANYGYTF. As DNA, the CDR3 is TGTGCCAGCAGTTTATGGGCAGCTAACTATGGCTACACCTTC.

A word on this clonotype: This could be a read error, since a much larger clone is one nucleotide away. The chain has TRBV20-1 and TRBJ2-3; TRBD2 is a possible D gene (6 bases). V was cut by 6 bases and J by 2 bases, with 18 bases left in between. Germline values: CDR1 DFQATT, CDR2 SNEGSKA (reference sequence). The CDR3 loop spans 15 amino acids. The CDR3 sequence: CSASRSSGYTDTQYF. CDR3 coding DNA: TGCAGTGCCTCGCGAAGCAGCGGGTACACAGATACGCAGTATTTT.

This clonotype was recorded many times. The chain employs TRBV28 and TRBJ2-7; D remains unclear. The germline V gene encodes CDR1 MDHEN and CDR2 SYDVKM. The ends were cut back, 2 bases at V and 0 bases at J, with 14 bases in the middle. CDR3 length equals 16 residues. In DNA, the CDR3 is TGTGCCAGCAGTTTAGGCCCGAGACGCAACTCCTACGAGCAGTACTTC. It yields the protein CASSLGPRRNSYEQYF. The complete variable domain, with remaining parts taken from reference TRBV28 and TRBJ2-7, reads DVKVTQSSRYLVKRTGEKVFLECVQDMDHENMFWYRQDPGLGLRLIYFSYDVKMKEKGDIPEGYSVSREKKERFSLILESASTNQTSMYLCASSLGPRRNSYEQYFGPGTRLTVT.